This T cell receptor beta chain was retrieved from a study of T-cell reconstitution after alpha-beta-depleted transplantation in children. Germline CDR1 and CDR2: LGHDT and YNNKEL (reference sequence). V shed 4 bases, J shed 3 bases, and the junction held 6 bases outside the gene matches. The CDR3 covers 16 residues. This clonotype has a handful of counts. During its preparation, the TCRbeta library received unique molecular identifiers. MiXCR was run by TCRdb on the PCR reads, yielding one entry per CDR3 protein. The sample holds 200,000 to 250,000 distinct CDR3 sequences, around 9.5% seen once. The chain links TRBV3-1 to TRBJ2-7; 13 bases match TRBD2. The sample here was PBMCs from the stem cell graft donor, taken from the stem cell graft. This clonotype was sampled from a human donor who donated a stem cell graft to a child with acute lymphoblastic leukemia. In DNA, the CDR3 is TGTGCCAGCAGCCCCGGACTAGCGGGGGCCAACTACGAGCAGTACTTC. It encodes CASSPGLAGANYEQYF.